Listed below are T cell receptor beta chains from one sample, sequenced in a study of blood T cell repertoires in COVID-19. The protocol was immunoSEQ multiplex PCR, while the TCRdb copy is restricted to in-frame clones and leaves out a portion. The sample holds roughly 200,000 clones, approximately 86% seen once. Source material: peripheral blood. Every receptor here comes from a woman in her thirties with COVID-19, enrolled during active disease. The CDR3 runs from the conserved cysteine through the conserved F or W. Each record gives: CDR3 DNA, CDR3 protein, V gene, clone size, J gene, D gene. The D gene is left open where the match is weak. Clone size is not always given. Where it is, it says once, few, many or a class for expanded clones.

TGTGCCACCACCCGGGACTTGATTGGAGTCACTGAAGCTTTCTTT CATTRDLIGVTEAFF TRBV19 - TRBJ1-1 -
TGTGCCAGCAGCAGAGGTCCCGATCGGCACGAGCAGTACTTC CASSRGPDRHEQYF TRBV7-2 - TRBJ2-7 -
TGTGCCAGCAGCTCCAGGGGATCCTACAATGAGCAGTTCTTC CASSSRGSYNEQFF TRBV11-2 - TRBJ2-1 -
TGTGCCGGCCAGGGACTCCGGGGTGCAGATACGCAGTATTTT CAGQGLRGADTQYF TRBV2 - TRBJ2-3 -
TGCAGCGTCAACACAGGGGGGGATACGCAGTATTTT CSVNTGGDTQYF TRBV29-1 - TRBJ2-3 TRBD1
TGTGCCAGCAGCGGACCCGGGACAGGGGAAGAGACCCAGTACTTC CASSGPGTGEETQYF TRBV5-6 - TRBJ2-5 TRBD1
TGTGCCAGCAGCTTTGCAGGGGGCGATGCCCAGCAGTACTTC CASSFAGGDAQQYF TRBV11-3 - TRBJ2-7 TRBD1
TGTGCCAGCAGCCACTGGAGCGCCAATGAGCAGTTCTTC CASSHWSANEQFF TRBV3-1/TRBV3-2 once TRBJ2-1 -
TGTGCCAGCAGCTTGGCCGGGCGGGTGAACACTGAAGCTTTCTTT CASSLAGRVNTEAFF TRBV5-5 - TRBJ1-1 -
TGTGCCAGCTCACCCTCCGGGTCGGGAAGGAGTACAGATACGCAGTATTTT CASSPSGSGRSTDTQYF TRBV18 once TRBJ2-3 -
TGTGCCAGCAGCCTAGCCTCAATTGGAAACACCATATATTTT CASSLASIGNTIYF TRBV28 - TRBJ1-3 -
TGCGCCAGCAGCTTGGCGTCTGGACTAGCGGGAGAATCCTACGAGCAGTACTTC CASSLASGLAGESYEQYF TRBV5-1 - TRBJ2-7 TRBD2
TGTGCCATCAGTGAAGGAAGGGGGAGGGCCACTGAAGCTTTCTTT CAISEGRGRATEAFF TRBV10-3 - TRBJ1-1 -
TGTGCCAGCAGCCTACTAGCGGGAGATGTGGAGACCCAGTACTTC CASSLLAGDVETQYF TRBV3-1/TRBV3-2 - TRBJ2-5 TRBD2
TGTGCCAGCAGTGAGGGCAGGAACACTGAAGCTTTCTTT CASSEGRNTEAFF TRBV2 - TRBJ1-1 -
TGTGCCAGCTCACCACCCTTACCCAGGGGGCGGGAGACCCAGTACTTC CASSPPLPRGRETQYF TRBV18 - TRBJ2-5 TRBD1
TGTGCCAGCAGCTTTTCGGGGGGGCCAAAAGCCGGGGAGCTGTTTTTT CASSFSGGPKAGELFF TRBV11-3 - TRBJ2-2 TRBD2
TGTGCCAGCAGCCCTTCCGGCGGGGCCCTTCAAGAGACCCAGTACTTC CASSPSGGALQETQYF TRBV3-1/TRBV3-2 - TRBJ2-5 -
TGTGCCAGTAGTTTTGAACAGGCAACTAATGAAAAACTGTTTTTT CASSFEQATNEKLFF TRBV19 - TRBJ1-4 -
TGTGCCAGCACCCCGACTAGCGGGAGCGGTAAGGGGAATGAGCAGTTCTTC CASTPTSGSGKGNEQFF TRBV25-1 - TRBJ2-1 TRBD2
TGTGCCAGCAGTTTATCTATGGGACAGATAGGCAATGAGCAGTTCTTC CASSLSMGQIGNEQFF TRBV27 - TRBJ2-1 TRBD1
TGTGCCAGCAGTCGGTTTGGTCCCTATGGCTACACCTTC CASSRFGPYGYTF TRBV6-5 - TRBJ1-2 -
TGTGCCAGTAGTATAGTCCACAGCCAAGAGACCCAGTACTTC CASSIVHSQETQYF TRBV19 - TRBJ2-5 -
TGTGCCAGCGCAACGTTGGGTAGGGAGGGTAACGAGCAGTACTTC CASATLGREGNEQYF TRBV6-6 - TRBJ2-7 TRBD2
TGTGCCACCAGCAGAGCACTGGAGTATAATTCACCCCTCCACTTT CATSRALEYNSPLHF TRBV15 - TRBJ1-6 -
TGCGCCAGCAGCCCCCCCCCAGAAACGAACACTGAAGCTTTCTTT CASSPPPETNTEAFF TRBV5-1 once TRBJ1-1 -
TGTGCCAGCAGGAGGACAGGGGTGGACACTGAAGCTTTCTTT CASRRTGVDTEAFF TRBV25-1 - TRBJ1-1 TRBD1
TGCAGCGTCAACAGGGAATGGGGCTACACCTTC CSVNREWGYTF TRBV29-1 - TRBJ1-2 -
TGCGCCAGCAGCTTGACAAGCGCGAACACTGAAGCTTTCTTT CASSLTSANTEAFF TRBV5-1 - TRBJ1-1 -
TGTGCCAGCAGTTTACGTCAGGGGGCCGGTAAACTGTTTTTT CASSLRQGAGKLFF TRBV27 many TRBJ1-4 TRBD1
TGTGCCAGCAGCTTATGGGGGCATGTGGTGACTGGCTACACCTTC CASSLWGHVVTGYTF TRBV7-2 - TRBJ1-2 -
TGTGCCAGCAGCTTAGTGGGCAGGTTAATGAACACTGAAGCTTTCTTT CASSLVGRLMNTEAFF TRBV7-9 - TRBJ1-1 -